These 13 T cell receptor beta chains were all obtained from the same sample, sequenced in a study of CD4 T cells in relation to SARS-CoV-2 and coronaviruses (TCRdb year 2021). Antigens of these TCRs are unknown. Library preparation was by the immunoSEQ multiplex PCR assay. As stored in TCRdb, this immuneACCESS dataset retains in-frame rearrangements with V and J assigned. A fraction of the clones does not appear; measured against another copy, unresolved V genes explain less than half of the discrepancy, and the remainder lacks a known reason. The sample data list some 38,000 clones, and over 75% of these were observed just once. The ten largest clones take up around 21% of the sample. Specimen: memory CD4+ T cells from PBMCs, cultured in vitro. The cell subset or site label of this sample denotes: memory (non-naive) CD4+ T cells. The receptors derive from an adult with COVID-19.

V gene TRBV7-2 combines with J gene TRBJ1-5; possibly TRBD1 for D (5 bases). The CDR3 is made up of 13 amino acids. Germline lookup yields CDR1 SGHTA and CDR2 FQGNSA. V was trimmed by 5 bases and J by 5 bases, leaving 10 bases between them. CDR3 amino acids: CASSQGPDQPQHF. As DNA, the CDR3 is TGTGCCAGCAGCCAGGGACCGGATCAGCCCCAGCATTTT.

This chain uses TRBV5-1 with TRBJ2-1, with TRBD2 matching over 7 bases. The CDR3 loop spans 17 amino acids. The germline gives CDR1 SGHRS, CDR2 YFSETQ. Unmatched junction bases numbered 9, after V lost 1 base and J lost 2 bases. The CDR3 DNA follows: TGCGCCAGCAGCTTGTCTGGGTGGCGGGAGACCTACAATGAGCAGTTCTTC. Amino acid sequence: CASSLSGWRETYNEQFF.

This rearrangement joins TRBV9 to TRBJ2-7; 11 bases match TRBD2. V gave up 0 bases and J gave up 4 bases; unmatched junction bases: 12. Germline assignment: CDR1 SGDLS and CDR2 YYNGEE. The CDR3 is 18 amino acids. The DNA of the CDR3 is TGTGCCAGCAGCGTAGGTCCTAGCGGGAGGAGCAGACTTTACGAGCAGTACTTC. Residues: CASSVGPSGRSRLYEQYF.

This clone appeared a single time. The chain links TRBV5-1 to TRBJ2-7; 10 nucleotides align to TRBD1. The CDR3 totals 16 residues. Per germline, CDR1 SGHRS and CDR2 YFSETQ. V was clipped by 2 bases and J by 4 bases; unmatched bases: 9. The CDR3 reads CASSFEGTGAPYEQYF. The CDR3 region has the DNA TGCGCCAGCAGCTTCGAGGGGACAGGGGCGCCTTACGAGCAGTACTTC.

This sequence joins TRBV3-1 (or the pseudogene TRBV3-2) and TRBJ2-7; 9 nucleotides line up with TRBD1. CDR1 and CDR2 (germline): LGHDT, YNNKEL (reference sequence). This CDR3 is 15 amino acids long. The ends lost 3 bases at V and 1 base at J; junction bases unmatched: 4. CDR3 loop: CASSHGQGISYEQYF. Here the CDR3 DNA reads TGTGCCAGCAGCCACGGACAGGGGATATCCTACGAGCAGTACTTC.

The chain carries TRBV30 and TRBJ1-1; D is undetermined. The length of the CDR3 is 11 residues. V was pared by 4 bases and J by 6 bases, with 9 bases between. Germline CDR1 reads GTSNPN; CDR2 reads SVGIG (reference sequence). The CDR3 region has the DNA TGTGCCTGGAAGCAGGACGCTGAAGCTTTCTTT. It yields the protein CAWKQDAEAFF.

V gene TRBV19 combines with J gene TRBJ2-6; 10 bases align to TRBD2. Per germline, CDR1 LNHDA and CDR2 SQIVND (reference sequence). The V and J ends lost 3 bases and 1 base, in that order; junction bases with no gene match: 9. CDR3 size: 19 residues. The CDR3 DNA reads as TGTGCCAGTAGTATCTTGCTAGCGGGAGTCATATCTGGGGCCAACGTCCTGACTTTC. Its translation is CASSILLAGVISGANVLTF.

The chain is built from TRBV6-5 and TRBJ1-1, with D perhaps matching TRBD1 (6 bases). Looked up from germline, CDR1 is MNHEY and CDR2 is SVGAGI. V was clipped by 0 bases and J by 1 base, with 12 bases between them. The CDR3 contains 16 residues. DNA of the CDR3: TGTGCCAGCAGTTACTCCTTTGGGACAAAGAACACTGAAGCTTTCTTT. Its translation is CASSYSFGTKNTEAFF.

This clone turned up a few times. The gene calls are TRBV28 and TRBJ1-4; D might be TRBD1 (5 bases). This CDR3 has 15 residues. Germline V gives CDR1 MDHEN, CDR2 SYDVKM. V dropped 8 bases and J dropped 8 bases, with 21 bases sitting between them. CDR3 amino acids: CASGGWDGPEEKLFF. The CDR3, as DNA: TGTGCCAGCGGGGGGTGGGACGGGCCGGAGGAAAAACTGTTTTTT.

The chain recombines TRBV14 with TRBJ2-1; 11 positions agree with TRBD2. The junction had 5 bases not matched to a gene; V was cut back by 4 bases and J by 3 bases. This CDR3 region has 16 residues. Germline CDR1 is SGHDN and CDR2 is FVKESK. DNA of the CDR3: TGTGCCAGCAGCCTACGCCTAGCGGGGGGCTACAATGAGCAGTTCTTC. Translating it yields CASSLRLAGGYNEQFF.

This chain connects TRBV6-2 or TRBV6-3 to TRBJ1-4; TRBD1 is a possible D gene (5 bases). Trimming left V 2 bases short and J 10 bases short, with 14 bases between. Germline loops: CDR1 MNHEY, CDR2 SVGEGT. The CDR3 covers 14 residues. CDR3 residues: CASSYSQGGGKLFF. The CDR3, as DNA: TGTGCCAGCAGTTACAGCCAGGGCGGGGGAAAACTGTTTTTT.

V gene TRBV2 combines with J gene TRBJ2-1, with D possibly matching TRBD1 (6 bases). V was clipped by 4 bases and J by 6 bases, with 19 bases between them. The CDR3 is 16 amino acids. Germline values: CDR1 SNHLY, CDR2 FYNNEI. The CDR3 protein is CASSANRDKNLNEQFF. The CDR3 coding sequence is TGTGCCAGCAGTGCAAACCGGGACAAAAACCTCAATGAGCAGTTCTTC.

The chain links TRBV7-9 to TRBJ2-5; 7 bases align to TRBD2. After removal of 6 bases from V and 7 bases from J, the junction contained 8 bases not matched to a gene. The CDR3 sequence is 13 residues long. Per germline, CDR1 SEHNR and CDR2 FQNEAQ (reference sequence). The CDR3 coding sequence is TGTGCCAGCAGATACTCGAGGGAGGGGACCCAGTACTTC. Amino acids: CASRYSREGTQYF. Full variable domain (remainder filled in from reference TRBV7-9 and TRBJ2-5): DTGVSQNPRHKITKRGQNVTFRCDPISEHNRLYWYRQTLGQGPEFLTYFQNEAQLEKSRLLSDRFSAERPKGSFSTLEIQRTEQGDSAMYLCASRYSREGTQYFGPGTRLLVL.